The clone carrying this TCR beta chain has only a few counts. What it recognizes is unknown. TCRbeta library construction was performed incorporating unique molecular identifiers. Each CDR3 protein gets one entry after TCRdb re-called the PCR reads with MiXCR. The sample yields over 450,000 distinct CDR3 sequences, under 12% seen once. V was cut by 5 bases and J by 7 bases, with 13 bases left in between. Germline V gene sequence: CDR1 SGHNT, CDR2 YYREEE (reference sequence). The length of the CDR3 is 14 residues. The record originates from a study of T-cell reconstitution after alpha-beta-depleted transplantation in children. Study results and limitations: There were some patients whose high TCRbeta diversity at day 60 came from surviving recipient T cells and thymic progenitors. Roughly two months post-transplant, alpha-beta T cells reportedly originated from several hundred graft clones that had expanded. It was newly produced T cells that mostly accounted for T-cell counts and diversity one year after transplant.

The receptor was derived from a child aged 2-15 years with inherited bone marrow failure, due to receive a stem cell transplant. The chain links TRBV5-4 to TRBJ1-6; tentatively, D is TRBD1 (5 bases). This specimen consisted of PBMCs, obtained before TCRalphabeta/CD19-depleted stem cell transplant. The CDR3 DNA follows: TGTGCCAGCAGGGTCGACAGCTTCAATTCACCCCTCCACTTT. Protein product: CASRVDSFNSPLHF.